These 20 T cell receptor beta chains were all obtained from the same sample, sequenced in a study of tumor and adjacent non-tumor tissue in lung cancer. RNA was extracted from bulk tissue without any cell sorting. A modified ARM-PCR protocol with three rounds of nested PCR amplified TCRbeta. TCRdb independently ran MiXCR on the multiplex PCR reads; one entry per CDR3 protein. The sample includes approximately 90,000 distinct CDR3 sequences, around 65% seen only once; the top ten take roughly 15%. The sequencing sample was made of lung tumor tissue. All receptors derive from a man aged 65-85 years with non-small cell lung cancer.

This clonotype was observed once. V usage is TRBV6-5 and J usage is TRBJ2-5, with 9 bases lining up with TRBD2. The germline CDR1 and CDR2 sequences are MNHEY and SVGAGI. The CDR3 totals 15 residues. The CDR3 DNA is TGTGCAGGCAGTGCCATCGTAGCGGGAGCTGAGACCCAGTACTTC. As protein: CAGSAIVAGAETQYF.

Concerning this clonotype: Its ends do not fully match the called genes, so a read error is possible. The V call is TRBV11-2, the J call TRBJ2-7, with 9 bases that match TRBD2. The CDR3 runs to 15 residues. The germline gives CDR1 SGHAT, CDR2 FQNNGV. Here the CDR3 reads CASSLDLAGDSARYF. The CDR3 DNA reads as TGTGCCAGCAGCCTAGATTTAGCGGGGGACTCCGCTCGGTACTTC.

As regards this clonotype: As the CDR3 is not closed by the conserved phenylalanine or tryptophan, this likely results from a read error. V gene TRBV15 combines with J gene TRBJ2-4; D not certain. Germline V gene lookup returns CDR1 LNHNV and CDR2 YYDKDF (reference sequence). The CDR3 consists of 16 residues. V was clipped by 3 bases and J by 11 bases, with 23 bases between them. The CDR3 loop reads CATSSQVSGPSHVQYY. Written as DNA, the CDR3 is TGTGCCACCAGCAGCCAGGTCTCTGGCCCATCGCACGTTCAGTACTAC.

The V call is TRBV11-3, the J call TRBJ2-7; D is unclear. The V gene lost 10 bases and the J gene lost 6 bases, with 19 bases spanning the gap. CDR3 length: 13 residues. Germline assignment: CDR1 SGHNT and CDR2 YENEEA. The CDR3 is CAICLEGWAEQYF. The CDR3 DNA reads TGTGCCATCTGCTTAGAAGGTTGGGCCGAGCAGTACTTC. The whole variable domain, filled in from reference TRBV11-3 and TRBJ2-7, reads EAGVVQSPRYKIIEKKQPVAFWCNPISGHNTLYWYLQNLGQGPELLIRYENEEAVDDSQLPKDRFSAERLKGVDSTLKIQPAELGDSAVYLCAICLEGWAEQYFGPGTRLTVT.

Details on this clonotype: Since a much larger clone is just one base distant, this may be a read error. The chain has TRBV20-1 and TRBJ1-5; 7 positions agree with TRBD1. Germline V gives CDR1 DFQATT, CDR2 SNEGSKA (reference sequence). The CDR3 length is 13 residues. The DNA for the CDR3 is TGCAATGCTAGCGGGACAGTCAATCAGCCCCAGCATTTT. Amino acid sequence: CNASGTVNQPQHF.

For this clonotype: The conserved phenylalanine or tryptophan is not found at the CDR3 terminus, so this likely reflects a read error. The chain carries TRBV20-1 and TRBJ1-3; weak D call: TRBD1 (5 bases). Germline-derived CDR1 and CDR2 are DFQATT and SNEGSKA (reference sequence). This CDR3 is built from 12 residues. The CDR3 spells CNATGAGNTIYL. CDR3 in DNA: TGCAATGCCACAGGCGCTGGAAACACCATATATCTT.

The sample holds many counts of this clonotype. The rearrangement joins TRBV28 to TRBJ2-2; D gene ambiguous. CDR1 MDHEN and CDR2 SYDVKM come from the germline V gene. The CDR3 length is 13 residues. Trimming left V 6 bases short and J 6 bases short, with 11 bases between. The CDR3 loop reads CASSLGGAGELFF. DNA of the CDR3: TGTGCCAGCAGCCTGGGTGGAGCCGGGGAGCTGTTTTTT.

This chain links TRBV7-9 with TRBJ2-5; 8 positions match TRBD1. Looked up from germline, CDR1 is SEHNR and CDR2 is FQNEAQ (reference sequence). V lost 7 bases to trimming and J lost 5 bases; unmatched junction nucleotides: 12. The CDR3 is made up of 15 amino acids. The CDR3 DNA reads TGTGCCAGCACCCCAGGGGGCGGGGTCCATGAGACCCAGTACTTC. This gives the protein CASTPGGGVHETQYF.

On this clonotype: Being one base from a much bigger clone, this may be a read error. This chain links TRBV28 with TRBJ2-7, with D hard to call. The germline V and J ends were trimmed by 4 bases and 3 bases, with 10 bases remaining between them. Germline CDR1 MDHEN, CDR2 SYDVKM. The CDR3 spans 13 residues. The CDR3 coding sequence is TGTGCCAGCAGTTCCGGCAGATACTACGAGCAGTACTTC. The encoded protein is CASSSGRYYEQYF.

This clonotype appeared once. Sequence at one end of the junction differs from germline and may be a read error. The rearrangement uses TRBV6-5 and TRBJ1-6, with a possible D match to TRBD1 (5 bases). The CDR3 runs to 14 residues. The germline gives CDR1 MNHEY, CDR2 SVGAGI. The CDR3 bases are TGTGCCACTTCCTTGGCAGGGAAAAATTCAGCCCTCCACTTT. Protein: CATSLAGKNSALHF.

This clonotype has just one count. Compared with germline, one end of the junction differs, possibly owing to a read error. The chain carries TRBV6-6 and TRBJ1-2, with D tentatively TRBD1 (6 bases). This CDR3 has 17 amino acids. Germline CDR1 MNHNY, CDR2 SVGAGI (reference sequence). Written as DNA, the CDR3 is TGTGCCAGCAGTTACTCGTCAGGGGCCCACCGGTGCTATCGCTACACCTTC. The encoded protein is CASSYSSGAHRCYRYTF.

A note on this clonotype: As the CDR3 is not closed by the conserved phenylalanine or tryptophan, this likely results from a read error. The rearrangement links TRBV29-1 to TRBJ2-2; a possible D gene is TRBD2 (6 bases). Germline V lookup: CDR1 SQVTM, CDR2 ANQGSEA. This CDR3 contains 15 residues. The CDR3 protein is CSVNPGLENTGELFS. The CDR3 coding sequence is TGCAGCGTCAACCCGGGACTTGAAAACACAGGGGAGCTGTTTTCT.

This clonotype was seen a single time. The junction departs from the called germline gene at one end, perhaps through a read error. The genes are TRBV10-2 and TRBJ1-6; 7 positions agree with TRBD1. The CDR3 has 16 residues. The germline V gene encodes CDR1 WSHSY and CDR2 SAAADI. CDR3 in amino acids: CASDPEPGQIDSSLHF. The CDR3, as DNA: TGCGCCAGCGACCCCGAACCGGGACAGATAGATTCATCCCTCCACTTT.

Remarks on this clonotype: A junction end diverges from the germline sequence, so it may reflect a read error. The chain recombines TRBV11-2 with TRBJ2-2; TRBD1 agrees at 7 bases. CDR3 length: 16 residues. The germline gives CDR1 SGHAT, CDR2 FQNNGV. The CDR3 here is CACSLQGTLFAGESFF. The CDR3 region has the DNA TGTGCCTGCAGCCTACAGGGGACGTTGTTCGCCGGGGAGTCGTTTTTT.

In its sample, this clonotype was seen many times. The chain has TRBV6-5 and TRBJ2-7; 7 bases map to TRBD2. The germline V gene has CDR1 MNHEY and CDR2 SVGAGI. J was trimmed by 5 bases and V by 6 bases; bases with no gene match: 10. This CDR3 is 14 amino acids long. The CDR3 reads CASSRSGTVHEQYF. DNA of the CDR3: TGTGCCAGCAGCCGGAGCGGGACCGTCCACGAGCAGTACTTC.

This clonotype showed up just once. This sequence joins TRBV6-1 and TRBJ2-7; tentative D call: TRBD2 (5 bases). Deletions cut 8 bases from V and 7 bases from J, with 18 bases between. CDR1 MNHNS and CDR2 SASEGT come from the germline V gene. CDR3 size: 13 residues. CDR3 region: CASGLSMSNEQYF. The CDR3 bases are TGTGCCAGCGGACTTTCGATGAGTAATGAGCAGTACTTC.

Concerning this clonotype itself: At one of its ends the junction is not consistent with the germline gene, which may arise from a read error. The CDR3 DNA follows: TGCAGTGCTGGAGGGGGCGGGACAGGGGGCAGTCAGGCCCAGCATTTT. Translation gives CSAGGGGTGGSQAQHF. V usage is TRBV20-1 and J usage is TRBJ1-5; 12 bases agree with TRBD1. This CDR3 has 16 amino acids. Germline V gives CDR1 DFQATT, CDR2 SNEGSKA (reference sequence).

As for this clonotype: Given a much more abundant clone one base away, this may be a read error. The chain couples TRBV4-1 to TRBJ2-2; D ambiguous. Per germline, CDR1 MGHRA and CDR2 YSYEKL. Trimming left V 1 base short and J 6 bases short, with 12 bases between. The CDR3 runs 15 residues. DNA for the CDR3: TGCGCCAGCAGCCAAGGTAGGGTGAAGGCCGGGGAGCTGTTTTTT. Translating it yields CASSQGRVKAGELFF.

This clonotype has only a few counts. The chain is built from TRBV20-1 and TRBJ2-1; 11 bases agree with TRBD2. Unmatched junction bases numbered 8, after V lost 5 bases and J lost 2 bases. This CDR3 comprises 16 residues. Germline assignment: CDR1 DFQATT and CDR2 SNEGSKA (reference sequence). The CDR3 loop is CSALSLAGGAYNEQFF. The CDR3 nucleotides are TGCAGTGCTTTATCATTAGCGGGAGGGGCCTACAATGAGCAGTTCTTC.

Regarding this clonotype: A junction boundary mismatches the germline segment, possibly from a read error. This chain uses TRBV6-1 with TRBJ2-7; 7 bases fit TRBD1. Germline CDR1 and CDR2: MNHNS and SASEGT. This CDR3 region has 13 residues. The CDR3 coding sequence is TGTGCCAGCGCCGGGACAGAAGTGGGCGAGCAATACTTC. Amino acid sequence: CASAGTEVGEQYF.